These 7 T cell receptor beta chains originate from one sample sequenced in a study of T cell changes during pregnancy in multiple sclerosis. The table came from immunoSEQ multiplex PCR; TCRdb's copy has only in-frame clones and leaves some out. This table holds about 60,000 clones, 90% found once. The sample in question was peripheral blood, obtained in the third trimester of pregnancy. The receptors stem from a female donor in good health, enrolled as a control in a pregnancy study.

The genes are TRBV19 and TRBJ2-7; TRBD1 is a possible D gene (5 bases). CDR1 and CDR2 (germline): LNHDA, SQIVND (reference sequence). The CDR3 length is 13 residues. The germline V and J ends were trimmed by 3 bases and 6 bases, with 12 bases remaining between them. In DNA form, the CDR3 reads TGTGCCAGTAGTATCAGCCAGGGAAGCGAGCAGTACTTC. Its translation is CASSISQGSEQYF.

This sequence joins TRBV28 and TRBJ1-1, with D perhaps matching TRBD1 (5 bases). The CDR3 contains 11 residues. Germline values: CDR1 MDHEN, CDR2 SYDVKM. V shed 8 bases and J shed 10 bases, with 14 bases lying between them. The CDR3 reads CASGDSMGAFF. Written as DNA, the CDR3 is TGTGCCAGCGGGGACTCCATGGGAGCTTTCTTT. The entire variable domain, with the rest obtained from reference TRBV28 and TRBJ1-1, is as follows: DVKVTQSSRYLVKRTGEKVFLECVQDMDHENMFWYRQDPGLGLRLIYFSYDVKMKEKGDIPEGYSVSREKKERFSLILESASTNQTSMYLCASGDSMGAFFGQGTRLTVV.

This chain joins TRBV6-1 and TRBJ2-7, with 8 nucleotides matching TRBD2. V was clipped by 2 bases and J by 6 bases; unmatched bases: 15. The germline V gene has CDR1 MNHNS and CDR2 SASEGT. This CDR3 comprises 17 residues. DNA for the CDR3: TGTGCCAGCAGTGAACGGGGTAGCGGGGCCGGGGGCCGCGAGCAGTACTTC. This gives the protein CASSERGSGAGGREQYF.

V and J are TRBV10-3 and TRBJ2-3, with 10 bases fitting TRBD2. The V gene end was trimmed by 6 bases and the J gene end by 6 bases; junction bases not matched to a gene: 12. There are 16 residues in the CDR3. The V gene's germline CDR1 is ENHRY and CDR2 SYGVKD. CDR3 in DNA: TGTGCCATCAGAGGGCCGCTAGCGGGAGAACGGGATACGCAGTATTTT. Translating it yields CAIRGPLAGERDTQYF.

The V and J genes are TRBV10-3 and TRBJ2-3; D is possibly TRBD2 (6 bases). Germline V gene lookup returns CDR1 ENHRY and CDR2 SYGVKD. The CDR3 loop spans 13 amino acids. Trimming removed 8 bases at V and 4 bases at J, with 13 bases between. The CDR3 sequence: CAIEGLGPDTQYF. The CDR3 DNA reads TGTGCCATCGAGGGACTGGGTCCAGATACGCAGTATTTT.

This chain links TRBV14 with TRBJ2-5; D may be TRBD1 (6 bases). The germline V gene has CDR1 SGHDN and CDR2 FVKESK. Trimming cost V 5 bases and J 3 bases, with 19 bases left between them. The CDR3 extends over 16 amino acids. This CDR3 reads CASSVISRPGEETQYF. Written as DNA, the CDR3 is TGTGCCAGCAGCGTTATATCAAGACCAGGGGAAGAGACCCAGTACTTC.

This rearrangement joins TRBV5-4 to TRBJ2-1, with D unclear. Germline assignment: CDR1 SGHNT and CDR2 YYREEE (reference sequence). This CDR3 is 13 amino acids long. The V gene lost 3 bases and the J gene lost 8 bases, with 12 bases spanning the gap. DNA of the CDR3: TGTGCCAGCAGCTCCCTGCCACGGGATGAGCAGTTCTTC. As protein: CASSSLPRDEQFF.